A selection of T cell receptor beta chains follows, all from one sample in a study of regulatory T cells in long-lasting Graves disease. TCRdb used MiXCR to reprocess the multiplex PCR reads, holding one entry per CDR3 protein. The data show 550,000 to 650,000 distinct CDR3 sequences, with more than 15% seen just once and approximately 12% held by the top ten. A further study also used this sample, focusing on T cells in Graves' hyperthyroidism and ophthalmopathy.

The specimen comprised peripheral blood mononuclear cells (PBMCs), sampled at new diagnosis, from a patient treated with antithyroid drugs. The source is a man between 18 and 35 years old with Graves disease. Both conserved end residues are part of each CDR3. The D gene is left open where the match is weak. Part of the rows lack a size; the others show once, few, many or a class for expanded clones.

cdr3_aa: CASSLHSRAEKLFF
cdr3_nt: TGTGCCAGCAGCTTGCACAGCCGGGCGGAAAAACTGTTTTTT
clone_size: few
d_call: NA
cdr3_length: 14
j_call: TRBJ1-4
v_call: TRBV5-4

cdr3_aa: CASSSPGGFFYSNQPQHF
cdr3_nt: TGTGCCAGCAGTTCTCCAGGGGGTTTCTTCTATAGCAATCAGCCCCAGCATTTT
clone_size: few
d_call: TRBD1
cdr3_length: 18
j_call: TRBJ1-5
v_call: TRBV28

cdr3_aa: CASSEKTGSQETQYF
cdr3_nt: TGTGCCAGCAGTGAAAAAACAGGATCCCAAGAGACCCAGTACTTC
clone_size: many
d_call: NA
cdr3_length: 15
j_call: TRBJ2-5
v_call: TRBV2

cdr3_aa: CASSSFGRQTEAFF
cdr3_nt: TGTGCCAGCAGCAGCTTCGGAAGACAGACTGAAGCTTTCTTT
clone_size: many
d_call: NA
cdr3_length: 14
j_call: TRBJ1-1
v_call: TRBV6-1

cdr3_aa: CSAHRAGDAFYEQYF
cdr3_nt: TGCAGTGCTCACAGAGCGGGAGACGCTTTCTACGAGCAGTACTTC
clone_size: many
d_call: TRBD2
cdr3_length: 15
j_call: TRBJ2-7
v_call: TRBV20-1

cdr3_aa: CASSVSGRPDTQYF
cdr3_nt: TGTGCCAGCAGTGTTAGCGGGAGGCCAGATACGCAGTATTTT
clone_size: NA
d_call: TRBD2
cdr3_length: 14
j_call: TRBJ2-3
v_call: TRBV27

cdr3_aa: CASSYSRLEGAPQHF
cdr3_nt: TGTGCCAGCAGTTACTCGAGATTGGAGGGAGCGCCCCAGCATTTT
clone_size: NA
d_call: NA
cdr3_length: 15
j_call: TRBJ1-5
v_call: TRBV6-2/TRBV6-3

cdr3_aa: CASSYSITGLAGGPIQNEQFF
cdr3_nt: TGTGCCAGCAGTTACTCGATCACGGGACTAGCGGGAGGGCCAATACAGAATGAGCAGTTCTTC
clone_size: many
d_call: TRBD2
cdr3_length: 21
j_call: TRBJ2-1
v_call: TRBV6-6

cdr3_aa: CASSMNRGYEQFF
cdr3_nt: TGCGCCAGCAGCATGAACAGGGGTTATGAGCAGTTCTTC
clone_size: many
d_call: TRBD1
cdr3_length: 13
j_call: TRBJ2-1
v_call: TRBV5-1

cdr3_aa: CALGSSYEQYF
cdr3_nt: TGTGCCCTGGGGTCTTCCTACGAGCAGTACTTC
clone_size: few
d_call: NA
cdr3_length: 11
j_call: TRBJ2-7
v_call: TRBV30

cdr3_aa: CASSLRGASDGYTF
cdr3_nt: TGTGCCAGCAGCTTAAGGGGGGCTAGCGATGGCTACACCTTC
clone_size: few
d_call: NA
cdr3_length: 14
j_call: TRBJ1-2
v_call: TRBV11-2

cdr3_aa: CSATAASGRPYEQYF
cdr3_nt: TGCAGTGCTACAGCTGCGTCAGGGAGACCCTACGAGCAGTACTTC
clone_size: NA
d_call: NA
cdr3_length: 15
j_call: TRBJ2-7
v_call: TRBV20-1

cdr3_aa: CASSLGRAGGSYEQYF
cdr3_nt: TGCGCCAGCAGCTTGGGGAGGGCAGGGGGCTCGTACGAGCAGTACTTC
clone_size: many
d_call: TRBD1
cdr3_length: 16
j_call: TRBJ2-7
v_call: TRBV5-1

cdr3_aa: CASSLVGTRRYQPQHF
cdr3_nt: TGTGCCAGCAGTTTGGTGGGGACGCGGAGGTACCAGCCCCAGCATTTT
clone_size: many
d_call: NA
cdr3_length: 16
j_call: TRBJ1-5
v_call: TRBV27

cdr3_aa: CASSSLSTDTQYF
cdr3_nt: TGTGCCAGCAGTAGCTTGAGCACAGATACGCAGTATTTT
clone_size: many
d_call: NA
cdr3_length: 13
j_call: TRBJ2-3
v_call: TRBV27

cdr3_aa: CASTLGQTNTGELFF
cdr3_nt: TGTGCCAGCACCTTAGGACAGACTAACACCGGGGAGCTGTTTTTT
clone_size: many
d_call: NA
cdr3_length: 15
j_call: TRBJ2-2
v_call: TRBV11-2

cdr3_aa: CASSRDIGSYEQYF
cdr3_nt: TGTGCCAGCTCCAGGGACATCGGTTCCTACGAGCAGTACTTC
clone_size: few
d_call: NA
cdr3_length: 14
j_call: TRBJ2-7
v_call: TRBV6-1

cdr3_aa: CASSELGGTQYF
cdr3_nt: TGCGCCAGCAGTGAGTTGGGCGGTACGCAGTATTTT
clone_size: many
d_call: NA
cdr3_length: 12
j_call: TRBJ2-3
v_call: TRBV10-1

cdr3_aa: CASSLLSQTGELFF
cdr3_nt: TGTGCCAGCAGCTTATTGTCACAGACCGGGGAGCTGTTTTTT
clone_size: few
d_call: NA
cdr3_length: 14
j_call: TRBJ2-2
v_call: TRBV7-3

cdr3_aa: CASSPTLGRTSSYEQYF
cdr3_nt: TGTGCCAGCAGCCCGACACTGGGACGGACGAGCTCCTACGAGCAGTACTTC
clone_size: many
d_call: NA
cdr3_length: 17
j_call: TRBJ2-7
v_call: TRBV28

cdr3_aa: CASRDSGSYNEQFF
cdr3_nt: TGCGCCAGCAGAGACAGTGGGTCCTACAATGAGCAGTTCTTC
clone_size: many
d_call: NA
cdr3_length: 14
j_call: TRBJ2-1
v_call: TRBV5-1

cdr3_aa: CSARGTDKFYGYTF
cdr3_nt: TGCAGTGCTAGAGGAACCGACAAGTTCTATGGCTACACCTTC
clone_size: NA
d_call: NA
cdr3_length: 14
j_call: TRBJ1-2
v_call: TRBV20-1

cdr3_aa: CASSPNWGALTDTQYF
cdr3_nt: TGTGCCAGCTCACCAAATTGGGGGGCGCTTACAGATACGCAGTATTTT
clone_size: many
d_call: NA
cdr3_length: 16
j_call: TRBJ2-3
v_call: TRBV18

cdr3_aa: CASSLGGGPYGEQFF
cdr3_nt: TGTGCCAGCAGCCTAGGGGGAGGACCCTACGGTGAGCAGTTCTTC
clone_size: many
d_call: NA
cdr3_length: 15
j_call: TRBJ2-1
v_call: TRBV11-2

cdr3_aa: CASSVSGRTEQFF
cdr3_nt: TGTGCCAGCAGTGTGAGCGGGAGGACTGAGCAGTTCTTC
clone_size: NA
d_call: TRBD2
cdr3_length: 13
j_call: TRBJ2-1
v_call: TRBV27

cdr3_aa: CASSFGGEGAYEQYF
cdr3_nt: TGTGCCAGCAGTTTCGGAGGGGAGGGGGCCTACGAGCAGTACTTC
clone_size: many
d_call: NA
cdr3_length: 15
j_call: TRBJ2-7
v_call: TRBV12-3/TRBV12-4

cdr3_aa: CASSSSPGGGTEAFF
cdr3_nt: TGTGCCAGCAGCAGTTCCCCGGGCGGCGGCACTGAAGCTTTCTTT
clone_size: many
d_call: NA
cdr3_length: 15
j_call: TRBJ1-1
v_call: TRBV9

cdr3_aa: CASSYGAGEGGYTF
cdr3_nt: TGTGCCAGCAGTTACGGGGCAGGCGAGGGTGGCTACACCTTC
clone_size: NA
d_call: NA
cdr3_length: 14
j_call: TRBJ1-2
v_call: TRBV6-5

cdr3_aa: CVSSSQSRETQYF
cdr3_nt: TGTGTCAGCAGCTCCCAGTCGCGAGAGACCCAGTACTTC
clone_size: NA
d_call: NA
cdr3_length: 13
j_call: TRBJ2-5
v_call: TRBV7-9

cdr3_aa: CASSLPLSRTSGRPDYEQYF
cdr3_nt: TGCGCCAGCAGCTTGCCGTTAAGTCGGACTAGCGGGAGGCCCGACTACGAGCAGTACTTC
clone_size: NA
d_call: TRBD2
cdr3_length: 20
j_call: TRBJ2-7
v_call: TRBV5-1

cdr3_aa: CASSPQYNYGYTF
cdr3_nt: TGTGCCAGCAGTCCGCAGTATAACTATGGCTACACCTTC
clone_size: NA
d_call: NA
cdr3_length: 13
j_call: TRBJ1-2
v_call: TRBV6-1

cdr3_aa: CSARPGTDNSPLHF
cdr3_nt: TGCAGTGCTAGGCCTGGGACAGATAATTCACCCCTCCACTTT
clone_size: few
d_call: TRBD1
cdr3_length: 14
j_call: TRBJ1-6
v_call: TRBV20-1

cdr3_aa: CSASPLAGTREQFF
cdr3_nt: TGCAGTGCTAGTCCGCTAGCGGGAACGCGTGAGCAGTTCTTC
clone_size: NA
d_call: TRBD2
cdr3_length: 14
j_call: TRBJ2-1
v_call: TRBV20-1

cdr3_aa: CSARDQKTGWYVLHF
cdr3_nt: TGCAGTGCTAGAGATCAGAAGACAGGGTGGTATGTGCTCCACTTT
clone_size: few
d_call: TRBD1
cdr3_length: 15
j_call: TRBJ1-6
v_call: TRBV20-1

cdr3_aa: CASDPNTGELFF
cdr3_nt: TGTGCCAGTGACCCGAACACCGGGGAGCTGTTTTTT
clone_size: many
d_call: NA
cdr3_length: 12
j_call: TRBJ2-2
v_call: TRBV11-2